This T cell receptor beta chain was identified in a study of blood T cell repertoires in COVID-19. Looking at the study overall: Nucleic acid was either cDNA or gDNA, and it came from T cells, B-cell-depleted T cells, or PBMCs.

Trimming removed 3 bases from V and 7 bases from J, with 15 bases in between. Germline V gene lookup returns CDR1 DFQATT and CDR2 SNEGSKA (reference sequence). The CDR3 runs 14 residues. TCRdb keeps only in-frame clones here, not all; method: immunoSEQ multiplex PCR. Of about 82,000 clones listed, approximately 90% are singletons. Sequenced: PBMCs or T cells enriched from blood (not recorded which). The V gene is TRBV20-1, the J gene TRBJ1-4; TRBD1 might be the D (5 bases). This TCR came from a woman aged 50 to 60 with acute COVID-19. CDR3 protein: CSASLRQGIEKLFF. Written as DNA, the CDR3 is TGCAGTGCTAGTTTACGGCAGGGAATTGAAAAACTGTTTTTT.